These 22 T cell receptor beta chains were sequenced from one sample in a study of identical twins (dated by TCRdb to about 2016). The receptor library was made with 5' RACE. Sequencing was performed on an Illumina HiSeq 2000. TCRdb cleaned the public reads at Q25 with fastp, built clones with MiXCR and kept in-frame beta chains. Every entry covers one CDR3 protein and lists the most common genes and DNA from its rows. The sample has about 520,000 distinct CDR3 sequences on record, roughly 21% of them singletons. The ten largest clones capture about 0.91% of the sample. These data were also reused for a study on T cells expressing NK-cell markers.

Sequencing input: CD4+ T cells sorted from blood. These receptors all stem from a woman between 18 and 29 years old in good health.

This clonotype has more than one count but fewer than ten. The chain recombines TRBV10-3 with TRBJ2-7, with 7 bases lining up with TRBD1. The CDR3 has 14 amino acids. The germline CDR1 and CDR2 sequences are ENHRY and SYGVKD. Trimming removed 2 bases from V and 3 bases from J; junction bases left unmatched: 4. DNA for the CDR3: TGTGCCATCAGTGAGCGGGGACAGTACTACGAGCAGTACTTC. This encodes CAISERGQYYEQYF.

The chain links TRBV6-5 to TRBJ1-2; D possibly corresponds to TRBD1 (6 bases). The CDR3 is 14 amino acids. Between the trimmed V and J ends, which lost 4 bases and 8 bases, there was a span of 17 bases. CDR1 and CDR2 from the germline V gene are MNHEY and SVGAGI. The CDR3 region is CASSFTTGLVGYTF. CDR3 DNA: TGTGCCAGCAGTTTTACCACAGGGCTGGTCGGCTACACCTTC.

This clonotype was counted between two and nine times. The chain has TRBV5-5 and TRBJ1-1; D is undetermined. The CDR3 consists of 13 residues. In germline, CDR1 is SGHKS, CDR2 YYEKEE (reference sequence). With 1 base removed from V and 6 bases from J, the gap between germline ends came to 10 bases. In DNA, the CDR3 is TGTGCCAGCAGCTTGACGGGAATGGCTGAAGCTTTCTTT. Its translation: CASSLTGMAEAFF.

J is TRBJ2-1 and V is TRBV6-2 or TRBV6-3; 9 nucleotides agree with TRBD2. Unmatched junction bases numbered 13, after V lost 4 bases and J lost 3 bases. Per the germline V gene, CDR1 is MNHEY and CDR2 is SVGEGT. This CDR3 has 18 amino acids. The CDR3 here is CASSWFLVAGGLYNEQFF. CDR3 sequence (DNA): TGTGCCAGCAGTTGGTTCCTTGTGGCGGGAGGGCTCTACAATGAGCAGTTCTTC.

This clonotype was seen a few times. The gene calls are TRBV28 and TRBJ1-6; no reliable D call. The germline CDR1 and CDR2 sequences are MDHEN and SYDVKM. Trimming removed 6 bases at V and 6 bases at J, with 15 bases between. This CDR3 has 15 amino acids. The CDR3 reads CASSLPASRNSPLHF. The DNA for the CDR3 is TGTGCCAGCAGCCTACCGGCCAGCCGTAATTCACCCCTCCACTTT.

This clonotype turned up a few times. This chain links TRBV12-3 or TRBV12-4 with TRBJ2-1; TRBD1 matches 10 bases. The V gene end was trimmed by 2 bases and the J gene end by 5 bases; junction bases not matched to a gene: 6. This CDR3 contains 16 residues. The CDR3 bases are TGTGCCAGCAGTTTATTCGGGACAGGGGTCAACAATGAGCAGTTCTTC. Protein product: CASSLFGTGVNNEQFF.

This clonotype came up a few times. This rearrangement joins TRBV29-1 to TRBJ2-7, with 9 bases aligning to TRBD1. CDR3 length: 13 residues. Germline V gives CDR1 SQVTM, CDR2 ANQGSEA. Trimming cost V 6 bases and J 1 base; bases outside gene matches: 4. The CDR3 DNA is TGCAGCGTCGCCGGACAGGGGTCCTACGAGCAGTACTTC. Its translation: CSVAGQGSYEQYF.

This clonotype was observed a few times. J is TRBJ2-7 and V is TRBV29-1; 9 bases are a match to TRBD1. This CDR3 contains 12 residues. Germline V CDR1 and CDR2: SQVTM, ANQGSEA. The trim removed 7 bases at V and 5 bases at J, leaving 6 bases unmatched. The CDR3 nucleotides are TGCAGCGCTTACAGGGGGCTAAACGAGCAGTACTTC. This codes for CSAYRGLNEQYF.

This chain joins TRBV6-1 and TRBJ1-5, with D hard to call. Germline V lookup: CDR1 MNHNS, CDR2 SASEGT. This CDR3 is built from 15 residues. V dropped 6 bases and J dropped 1 base, with 13 bases sitting between them. The CDR3 DNA sequence: TGTGCCAGCAGCCCACCGAGAGGCAGCAATCAGCCCCAGCATTTT. Its translation is CASSPPRGSNQPQHF.

This clonotype was counted a few times. This chain links TRBV20-1 with TRBJ2-3, with 11 bases matching TRBD2. The CDR3 sequence is 16 residues long. Germline-derived CDR1 and CDR2 are DFQATT and SNEGSKA (reference sequence). The junction had 13 bases not matched to a gene; V was cut back by 3 bases and J by 8 bases. In nucleotides, the CDR3 is TGCAGTGCTAGGGGTTCGGTAGCGGGAGGGCCGGGTACGCAGTATTTT. It translates to CSARGSVAGGPGTQYF.

V and J are TRBV20-1 and TRBJ2-5; D unclear. The length of the CDR3 is 10 residues. Trimming stripped 6 bases from V and 7 bases from J, with 9 bases between. The germline V gene encodes CDR1 DFQATT and CDR2 SNEGSKA (reference sequence). CDR3 sequence: CSASRLTQYF. CDR3 sequence (DNA): TGCAGTGCCAGCAGGCTGACCCAGTACTTC.

The table lists this clonotype with a few counts. V gene TRBV7-6 combines with J gene TRBJ1-2, with D possibly matching TRBD1 (5 bases). The CDR3 is 15 amino acids. V shed 1 base and J shed 7 bases, with 16 bases lying between them. The germline V gene has CDR1 SGHVS and CDR2 FNYEAQ. CDR3 amino acids: CASSLGTPGGSGYTF. CDR3 nucleotides: TGTGCCAGCAGCTTAGGCACTCCGGGGGGAAGTGGCTACACCTTC.

This clonotype was seen only a few times. The chain joins TRBV7-3 to TRBJ2-3, with TRBD2 identical over 9 bases. V lost 1 base, J lost 10 bases, and 6 bases stayed unmatched. The germline V gene has CDR1 SGHTA and CDR2 FQGTGA. The length of the CDR3 is 14 residues. This CDR3 reads CASSLRGERGAQYF. CDR3 bases: TGTGCCAGCAGCTTAAGGGGTGAGCGGGGGGCGCAGTATTTT.

J is TRBJ2-5 and V is TRBV5-1; 12 nucleotides align to TRBD2. The CDR3 is 18 amino acids. J gave up 4 bases and V 4 bases, and 14 bases lay outside the gene matches. Germline V CDR1 and CDR2: SGHRS, YFSETQ. The DNA of the CDR3 is TGCGCCAGCAGCCGCTCACCGACTAGCGGGAGATTGGGAGAGACCCAGTACTTC. The encoded protein is CASSRSPTSGRLGETQYF.

This clonotype was seen a few times. Written as DNA, the CDR3 is TGCAGTGCGCGATCCGGGACAGGGGGCCCAAAAGCTTTCTTT. Protein product: CSARSGTGGPKAFF. The genes are TRBV20-1 and TRBJ1-1; 12 positions match TRBD1. CDR1 DFQATT and CDR2 SNEGSKA come from the germline V gene (reference sequence). The CDR3 consists of 14 residues. Trimming took 6 bases from V and 9 from J; bases not matched to a gene: 11.

This clonotype was counted at least ten times. The chain recombines TRBV29-1 with TRBJ2-1, with unresolved D. CDR1 is SQVTM and CDR2 is ANQGSEA in the germline V gene. The ends were cut back, 4 bases at V and 8 bases at J, with 18 bases in the middle. The CDR3 has 14 residues. The CDR3 DNA reads TGCAGCGTTGCAGTACCGACCCGGATTGATGAGCAGTTCTTC. It specifies CSVAVPTRIDEQFF.

The CDR3 loop is CASKAGLAGVDTQYF. The CDR3 DNA reads TGTGCCAGCAAAGCGGGACTAGCGGGAGTGGATACGCAGTATTTT. The rearrangement uses TRBV7-2 and TRBJ2-3; 14 nucleotides match TRBD2. There are 15 residues in the CDR3. Looked up from germline, CDR1 is SGHTA and CDR2 is FQGNSA. Trimming cost V 7 bases and J 6 bases; bases outside gene matches: 6.

The chain combines TRBV20-1 with TRBJ2-7; D is ambiguous. Per germline, CDR1 DFQATT and CDR2 SNEGSKA (reference sequence). CDR3 length: 13 residues. Trimming took 5 bases from V and 0 from J, leaving 11 bases between them. CDR3 DNA sequence: TGCAGTGCTCCTTCCCCGGACTCCTACGAGCAGTACTTC. This translates into CSAPSPDSYEQYF.

This clonotype was found a few times. The chain joins TRBV7-2 to TRBJ2-3, with D unclear. V was clipped by 3 bases and J by 4 bases, with 11 bases between them. Germline CDR1 reads SGHTA; CDR2 reads FQGNSA. The length of the CDR3 is 14 residues. CDR3 DNA sequence: TGTGCCAGCAGCTTTATCTGGAACGCAGATACGCAGTATTTT. It codes for CASSFIWNADTQYF.

This clonotype was recorded once. The chain couples TRBV7-2 to TRBJ1-1; D call uncertain. The CDR3 totals 13 residues. The V gene's germline CDR1 is SGHTA and CDR2 FQGNSA. Trimming left V 5 bases short and J 0 bases short, with 7 bases between. The CDR3, as DNA: TGTGCCAGCAGCCCCTCCGTGAACACTGAAGCTTTCTTT. This codes for CASSPSVNTEAFF.

V is TRBV20-1 and J is TRBJ2-5, with D perhaps matching TRBD2 (5 bases). The V and J ends lost 6 bases and 0 bases respectively, with 11 bases between them. CDR1 DFQATT and CDR2 SNEGSKA come from the germline V gene (reference sequence). The CDR3 has 13 residues. This chain's CDR3 is CSASGLYQETQYF. The DNA for the CDR3 is TGCAGTGCCAGTGGACTGTACCAAGAGACCCAGTACTTC.

The chain joins TRBV6-5 to TRBJ2-2; D remains ambiguous. Germline V CDR1 and CDR2: MNHEY, SVGAGI. CDR3 size: 14 residues. The V end was cut by 2 bases, the J end by 3 bases, with 7 bases between. CDR3 DNA: TGTGCCAGCAGTTACCCTGACTACACCGGGGAGCTGTTTTTT. Amino acid sequence: CASSYPDYTGELFF.